The sequence of this T cell receptor beta chain was determined in a study of T cells in Graves' hyperthyroidism and ophthalmopathy. RNA transcripts served as the template for amplifying TCR beta CDR3 regions. First-round RT-PCR of the TCR CDR3 relied on the HTBI primer set. MiXCR, applied by TCRdb to the multiplex PCR reads, yields one record per CDR3 protein. Found here are 610,000 or so distinct CDR3 sequences, under 60% of them singletons; the top ten hold roughly 7.7%. Looked up from germline, CDR1 is SGHTA and CDR2 is FQGNSA. Trimming took off 2 bases at V and 10 bases at J, with 17 bases between the two ends. The CDR3 covers 14 residues. This clonotype was observed a few times. Its antigen is as yet unknown. Reasons for excluding patients were uncontrolled infection, other autoimmune disease, pregnancy or lactation. Overall study results and limits: Most expanded thyroid clonotypes above 0.001 also appeared in blood. In the analysis, a 13 V-J model separated ophthalmopathy from stable hyperthyroidism.

The TCR was taken from a woman under 30 with Graves' hyperthyroidism. The chain uses TRBV7-2 and TRBJ1-2; D is unresolved. The sequenced material came from peripheral blood or thyroid tissue (not recorded which). CDR3 nucleotides: TGTGCCAGCAGCTTAACGTGGTTAGGGTTCGACTACACCTTC. Its translation: CASSLTWLGFDYTF.